Listed below are T cell receptor beta chains from one sample, sequenced in a study of cytomegalovirus exposure and HLA in healthy donors. The repertoire was sequenced with immunoSEQ multiplex PCR; TCRdb's copy has only in-frame clones and lacks some. The sample lists under 90,000 clones; roughly 67% were seen once. Specimen: PBMCs. The receptors derive from a middle-aged man in good health and CMV-seropositive. Both conserved end residues are part of each CDR3. D genes are given only for firm matches. The size field is filled for only some rows; it gives once, few, many or a size class.

>TRBD1|TRBV6-6|TRBJ1-2|-|14
CASSIGTGVYGYTF
TGTGCCAGCAGTATCGGGACAGGGGTCTATGGCTACACCTTC
>TRBD1|TRBV5-1|TRBJ1-4|-|14
CASSRDRVSEKLFF
TGCGCCAGCAGCCGGGACAGGGTGTCTGAAAAACTGTTTTTT
>-|TRBV27|TRBJ1-5|few|13
CASSSGDNQPQHF
TGTGCCAGCAGTTCAGGGGACAATCAGCCCCAGCATTTT
>-|TRBV29-1|TRBJ1-2|-|13
CSVERHRAAGYTF
TGCAGCGTTGAAAGACACAGGGCGGCCGGCTACACCTTC
>TRBD1|TRBV19|TRBJ2-6|few|14
CASKTGSGANVLTF
TGTGCCAGCAAGACAGGGTCTGGGGCCAACGTCCTGACTTTC
>-|TRBV9|TRBJ2-1|-|13
CASSVGGRQGQFF
TGTGCCAGCAGCGTAGGGGGGCGTCAAGGGCAGTTCTTC
>-|TRBV7-2|TRBJ2-3|-|13
CASSPLQGDTQYF
TGTGCCAGCAGCCCCTTACAGGGAGATACGCAGTATTTT
>-|TRBV5-1|TRBJ1-3|-|14
CASSSQASGNTIYF
TGCGCCAGCAGCTCCCAGGCCTCTGGAAACACCATATATTTT
>-|TRBV5-1|TRBJ2-3|-|16
CASAERGHYSADTQYF
TGCGCCAGCGCAGAGAGAGGACACTATTCGGCGGATACGCAGTATTTT
>-|TRBV4-1|TRBJ2-7|-|15
CASSPFTGPSYEQYF
TGCGCCAGCAGCCCGTTCACAGGGCCCTCCTACGAGCAGTACTTC
>TRBD1|TRBV19|TRBJ2-1|once|11
CASSGGNEQFF
TGTGCCAGCTCAGGGGGCAATGAGCAGTTCTTC
>-|TRBV6-5|TRBJ1-1|-|11
CASIRLREAFF
TGTGCCAGCATTAGACTGCGTGAAGCTTTCTTT
>-|TRBV21-1|TRBJ1-5|-|17
CASSNEGGVVNNQPQHF
TGTGCCAGCAGCAACGAAGGGGGGGTTGTAAACAATCAGCCCCAGCATTTT
>TRBD2|TRBV29-1|TRBJ2-1|-|11
CSVATSDEQFF
TGCAGCGTCGCGACTAGCGATGAGCAGTTCTTC
>-|TRBV5-1|TRBJ2-1|-|16
CASSLAEGGRYNEQFF
TGCGCCAGCAGCTTGGCCGAGGGGGGGCGATACAATGAGCAGTTCTTC
>-|TRBV6-5|TRBJ2-4|once|15
CASSYSQGAKNIQYF
TGTGCCAGCAGTTACAGCCAGGGGGCCAAAAACATTCAGTACTTC
>TRBD2|TRBV4-1|TRBJ2-7|few|19
CASSRTTGTSGRAVGEQYF
TGCGCCAGCAGCCGGACAACCGGGACTAGCGGGAGGGCCGTGGGCGAGCAGTACTTC
>-|TRBV5-4|TRBJ2-7|-|15
CASSLESGFHYEQYF
TGTGCCAGCAGCTTGGAGTCAGGGTTTCACTACGAGCAGTACTTC
>-|TRBV7-9|TRBJ2-7|-|13
CASSLGRYYEQYF
TGTGCCAGCAGCTTAGGCAGATACTACGAGCAGTACTTC
>TRBD2|TRBV5-1|TRBJ2-7|-|14
CASSISGGKNEQYF
TGCGCCAGCAGCATTAGCGGGGGCAAAAACGAGCAGTACTTC
>-|TRBV6-1|TRBJ1-5|-|14
CASSEAGGNQPQHF
TGTGCCAGCAGTGAAGCGGGCGGCAATCAGCCCCAGCATTTT
>-|TRBV7-2|TRBJ1-1|-|15
CASSSPLSIGTEAFF
TGTGCCAGCAGCTCCCCCTTAAGTATCGGCACTGAAGCTTTCTTT
>TRBD1|TRBV27|TRBJ1-2|-|14
CASRTLQGDYGYTF
TGTGCCAGCCGTACACTCCAGGGGGACTATGGCTACACCTTC
>-|TRBV18|TRBJ1-5|few|13
CASSQGGNQPQHF
TGTGCCAGCTCACAAGGGGGCAATCAGCCCCAGCATTTT
>TRBD1|TRBV6-6|TRBJ2-2|-|12
CASAGGTGELFF
TGTGCCAGCGCAGGGGGCACCGGGGAGCTGTTTTTT
>TRBD1|TRBV19|TRBJ2-5|-|13
CASSWTGQETQYF
TGTGCCAGTAGTTGGACAGGGCAAGAGACCCAGTACTTC
>-|TRBV2|TRBJ1-2|-|15
CASTADRPANYGYTF
TGTGCCAGCACCGCCGACAGACCAGCTAACTATGGCTACACCTTC
>-|TRBV2|TRBJ1-3|-|21
CASSQFYRTDMSWSSGNTIYF
TGTGCCAGCAGTCAGTTTTATAGGACAGACATGTCCTGGAGCTCTGGAAACACCATATATTTT
>-|TRBV28|TRBJ1-5|-|11
CASSLNQPQHF
TGTGCCAGCAGCCTAAATCAGCCCCAGCATTTT
>-|TRBV5-1|TRBJ2-7|-|13
CASGTGSSYEQYF
TGCGCCAGCGGGACTGGGAGCTCCTACGAGCAGTACTTC
>TRBD1|TRBV2|TRBJ2-5|few|14
CASKGTGAQETQYF
TGTGCCAGCAAAGGGACAGGGGCACAAGAGACCCAGTACTTC
>-|TRBV7-2|TRBJ1-3|-|17
CASSLGQQFLSGNTIYF
TGTGCCAGCAGCTTAGGACAGCAGTTTCTCTCTGGAAACACCATATATTTT
>TRBD2|TRBV6-5|TRBJ2-3|once|15
CASRTSGASTDTQYF
TGTGCCAGCAGGACTAGCGGAGCTAGCACAGATACGCAGTATTTT
>-|TRBV7-9|TRBJ1-1|-|15
CASRGAGLKNTEAFF
TGTGCCAGTCGGGGGGCAGGGCTAAAGAACACTGAAGCTTTCTTT
>-|TRBV27|TRBJ1-3|few|14
CASRAGGGGNTIYF
TGTGCCAGCAGGGCTGGGGGAGGTGGAAACACCATATATTTT
>-|TRBV30|TRBJ1-1|-|14
CAWSSGLGGTEAFF
TGTGCCTGGAGTTCGGGCCTAGGAGGGACTGAAGCTTTCTTT
>-|TRBV15|TRBJ2-1|once|15
CATSRDRGSYNEQFF
TGTGCCACCAGCAGGGACCGGGGCTCCTACAATGAGCAGTTCTTC
>TRBD1|TRBV7-9|TRBJ2-3|-|15
CASSFGTASTDTQYF
TGTGCCAGCAGCTTCGGGACAGCTAGCACAGATACGCAGTATTTT
>TRBD2|TRBV11-1|TRBJ2-7|-|15
CASSPGLAYTYEQYF
TGTGCCAGCAGCCCCGGACTAGCGTATACCTACGAGCAGTACTTC
>-|TRBV4-3|TRBJ1-1|-|17
CASSPTNNRYMNTEAFF
TGCGCCAGCAGCCCCACTAATAACAGGTACATGAACACTGAAGCTTTCTTT
>-|TRBV7-9|TRBJ1-2|-|14
CASSLFSGDYGYTF
TGTGCCAGCAGCTTATTCTCGGGTGACTATGGCTACACCTTC
>TRBD2|TRBV19|TRBJ2-3|few|19
CASSPPGTSGGASTDTQYF
TGTGCCAGTAGTCCCCCCGGGACTAGCGGGGGGGCTAGCACAGATACGCAGTATTTT
>-|TRBV30|TRBJ1-6|-|15
CAGRDTSSYNSPLHF
TGTGCCGGTAGGGACACGAGCTCCTATAATTCACCCCTCCACTTT
>TRBD1|TRBV25-1|TRBJ2-5|-|14
CASSDKGAHETQYF
TGTGCCAGCAGTGACAAGGGGGCCCACGAGACCCAGTACTTC
>TRBD1|TRBV6-1|TRBJ1-2|-|15
CASSEPTGPHYGYTF
TGTGCCAGCAGTGAACCGACAGGGCCCCACTATGGCTACACCTTC
>TRBD2|TRBV2|TRBJ2-1|few|15
CASNPRAGGQGEQFF
TGTGCCAGCAATCCTCGGGCGGGGGGGCAAGGCGAGCAGTTCTTC
>TRBD2|TRBV6-5|TRBJ2-3|-|16
CASSYSSGGAADTQYF
TGTGCCAGCAGTTACTCGAGCGGGGGGGCCGCAGATACGCAGTATTTT
>-|TRBV29-1|TRBJ1-1|-|13
CSVARGLNTEAFF
TGCAGCGTTGCGCGAGGTCTGAACACTGAAGCTTTCTTT
>TRBD1|TRBV7-8|TRBJ1-2|-|17
CASSLVGPGTVDYGYTF
TGTGCCAGCAGCTTAGTAGGCCCCGGGACAGTTGACTATGGCTACACCTTC
>TRBD1|TRBV6-5|TRBJ2-7|-|14
CASSSAWTGGEQYF
TGTGCCAGCAGTTCCGCTTGGACAGGCGGCGAGCAGTACTTC
>TRBD1|TRBV6-1|TRBJ2-7|-|13
CASIPGQGFEQYF
TGTGCCAGCATTCCGGGACAGGGGTTCGAGCAGTACTTC
>-|TRBV29-1|TRBJ2-5|-|11
CSVPRGETQYF
TGCAGCGTTCCCCGGGGGGAGACCCAGTACTTC
>TRBD1|TRBV19|TRBJ1-1|-|15
CASSIKGQGNTEAFF
TGTGCCAGTAGTATAAAAGGACAGGGGAACACTGAAGCTTTCTTT
>-|TRBV2|TRBJ1-3|few|12
CASSVEGNTIYF
TGTGCCAGCAGTGTAGAGGGAAACACCATATATTTT
>-|TRBV5-1|TRBJ2-1|-|15
CASSLDGSVYNEQFF
TGCGCCAGCAGCTTGGATGGTAGCGTTTACAATGAGCAGTTCTTC
>TRBD1|TRBV7-9|TRBJ1-1|-|13
CASSLTGGTEAFF
TGTGCCAGCAGCTTGACAGGGGGGACTGAAGCTTTCTTT
>-|TRBV27|TRBJ2-3|-|12
CASSSRHDTQYF
TGTGCCAGCAGTTCAAGACATGATACGCAGTATTTT